The source of this T cell receptor (beta chain) is a study of T-cell reconstitution after alpha-beta-depleted transplantation in children. The study's findings and limits: One year post-transplant, T-cell counts and diversity were largely derived from T cells produced anew. The study traced high day-60 TCRbeta diversity in some patients to surviving recipient T cells and thymic progenitors. In patients about two months after transplant, alpha-beta T cells reportedly arose from several hundred expanded graft clones.

Comment on this clonotype: Its antigen is as yet unknown. It may be a read error: a sequence one base away is much more abundant.

TCRbeta library preparation incorporated unique molecular identifiers. TCRdb passed the PCR reads through MiXCR, listing each CDR3 protein once. This repertoire shows 220,000 or so distinct CDR3 sequences, around 7.8% found once; its top ten account for roughly 6%. The source material was PBMCs, mostly from graft donor cells, sampled 180 days after TCRalphabeta/CD19-depleted stem cell transplant. This TCR was recovered from a male patient younger than 18 who had a stem cell transplant for acute lymphoblastic leukemia, so the T cells may come from the graft donor.

The CDR3 is CASSPPGQRYEQYF. In DNA form, the CDR3 reads TGTGCCAGCAGCCCCCCGGGACAACGCTACGAGCAGTACTTC. The genes are TRBV2 and TRBJ2-7, with a tentative D call TRBD1 (6 bases). V lost 6 bases, J lost 3 bases, and 15 bases lay in between. Germline V lookup: CDR1 SNHLY, CDR2 FYNNEI. The length of the CDR3 is 14 residues.